The sequence of this TCR beta chain was determined in a study of shared clonotypes between healthy human individuals. Study-level points and caveats: Estimated richness values were generally larger in naive subsets than in memory subsets. Since donors were few, the genetic and exposure-history diversity represented was limited.

Concerning this clone: Its target is not known.

The CDR3 has 14 amino acids. Germline CDR1 and CDR2: MNHEY and SMNVEV (reference sequence). Trimming took off 2 bases at V and 3 bases at J, with 11 bases between the two ends. Per the authors' pipeline: Filtering of immunoSEQ junctional sequences could not match full-length read filtering. Some clones are missing from TCRdb's copy, which holds only in-frame ones; the method was immunoSEQ multiplex PCR. The DNA gave D and trimming, while V, J and clone size come from that table. This table holds under 2.5 million clones, less than 95% found once. The rearrangement links TRBV27 to TRBJ2-7; weak D call: TRBD1 (5 bases). The clonotype comes from a young man in good health. Some clones in this sample may be carry-over from other donors' samples. Specimen: naive CD4+ T cells from PBMCs. Described subset: CD45RA+ positively selected. CDR3 bases: TGTGCCAGCAGTTTAGGAAGGGGCTTCTACGAGCAGTACTTC. It specifies CASSLGRGFYEQYF.